These 10 T cell receptor beta chains originate from one sample sequenced in a study of blood T cell repertoires in COVID-19. The table came from immunoSEQ multiplex PCR; TCRdb's copy has only in-frame clones and leaves some out. There are over 200,000 clones in the sample; roughly 88% occur only once, and around 2% lies in the top ten. The specimen sequenced was peripheral blood. All receptors come from a man aged 25 to 45 who had recovered from COVID-19.

The rearrangement uses TRBV27 and TRBJ1-2, with 9 bases identical to TRBD1. J was trimmed by 6 bases and V by 5 bases; bases with no gene match: 10. The CDR3 is 15 amino acids. Germline-derived CDR1 and CDR2 are MNHEY and SMNVEV (reference sequence). CDR3 residues: CASSPLPTGGNGYTF. As DNA, the CDR3 is TGTGCCAGCAGTCCTCTACCAACAGGGGGCAATGGCTACACCTTC.

The J gene is TRBJ2-7, the V gene TRBV27; D is possibly TRBD2 (6 bases). The CDR3 consists of 12 residues. CDR1 and CDR2 from the germline V gene are MNHEY and SMNVEV (reference sequence). Between the trimmed V and J ends, which lost 8 bases and 2 bases, there was a span of 10 bases. The CDR3 sequence: CASRWGAYEQYF. CDR3 coding DNA: TGTGCCAGCCGTTGGGGGGCCTACGAGCAGTACTTC.

The V and J genes are TRBV7-2 and TRBJ2-7; 9 bases align to TRBD2. Germline V gives CDR1 SGHTA, CDR2 FQGNSA. The CDR3 loop spans 18 amino acids. V lost 1 base to trimming and J lost 0 bases; unmatched junction nucleotides: 10. Here the CDR3 DNA reads TGTGCCAGCAGCTTAGGTCCTAGCGGGACCACTCTCTCCTACGAGCAGTACTTC. This translates into CASSLGPSGTTLSYEQYF.

V gene TRBV12-3 or TRBV12-4 combines with J gene TRBJ1-2; 9 bases are shared with TRBD1. V gave up 6 bases and J gave up 5 bases; unmatched junction bases: 4. This CDR3 contains 13 residues. The CDR3 DNA sequence: TGTGCCAGCAGCCCCGGGACAGGGTATGGCTACACCTTC. Its translation is CASSPGTGYGYTF.

This chain connects TRBV11-2 to TRBJ2-1, with D possibly being TRBD1 (6 bases). CDR1 SGHAT and CDR2 FQNNGV come from the germline V gene. The germline V and J ends were trimmed by 6 bases and 5 bases, with 14 bases remaining between them. CDR3 length equals 14 residues. The CDR3 nucleotides are TGTGCCAGCAGGGCAGGGGCTCGAGACAATGAGCAGTTCTTC. Amino acid sequence: CASRAGARDNEQFF.

The rearrangement links TRBV5-4 to TRBJ1-1, with 8 bases identical to TRBD1. The V segment lost 7 bases and the J segment 4 bases; nucleotides outside the gene matches: 15. The germline CDR1 and CDR2 sequences are SGHNT and YYREEE (reference sequence). The CDR3 has 16 residues. The CDR3 protein is CASQGYFTGGGTEAFF. The DNA of the CDR3 is TGTGCCAGCCAGGGGTACTTTACAGGGGGTGGCACTGAAGCTTTCTTT.

This chain uses TRBV6-5 with TRBJ2-7; tentatively, D is TRBD2 (6 bases). This CDR3 has 15 amino acids. Germline V gene sequence: CDR1 MNHEY, CDR2 SVGAGI. V lost 8 bases and J 5 bases, leaving 22 bases between the germline ends. CDR3 coding DNA: TGTGCCAGCCTTATTAATGTTGCGGGATCGGACGAGCAGTACTTC. Translation gives CASLINVAGSDEQYF.

The V call is TRBV25-1, the J call TRBJ1-5, with D tentatively TRBD1 (5 bases). Trimming shortened V by 4 bases and J by 2 bases, and 12 bases separated the two germline ends. This CDR3 region has 15 residues. Germline-derived CDR1 and CDR2 are MGHDK and SYGVNS. The CDR3 region is CASSAGGSGNQPQHF. CDR3 nucleotide sequence: TGTGCCAGCAGTGCGGGGGGGAGCGGCAATCAGCCCCAGCATTTT. The whole variable domain, remainder taken from reference TRBV25-1 and TRBJ1-5, is EADIYQTPRYLVIGTGKKITLECSQTMGHDKMYWYQQDPGMELHLIHYSYGVNSTEKGDLSSESTVSRIRTEHFPLTLESARPSHTSQYLCASSAGGSGNQPQHFGDGTRLSIL.

This chain uses TRBV6-5 with TRBJ1-2, with TRBD1 as a possible D gene (6 bases). Germline V gene lookup returns CDR1 MNHEY and CDR2 SVGAGI. Deletions cut 5 bases from V and 6 bases from J, with 19 bases between. The CDR3 is 15 amino acids. The CDR3 DNA follows: TGTGCCAGCAGTAAGCCGGCTCAGGGGAGCAATGGCTACACCTTC. As protein: CASSKPAQGSNGYTF.

The chain joins TRBV7-9 to TRBJ1-1; a weak D match, TRBD1 (6 bases). This CDR3 is built from 13 residues. Trimming pared 2 bases from V and 8 bases from J, leaving 12 bases between. Germline V CDR1 and CDR2: SEHNR, FQNEAQ (reference sequence). The CDR3 loop reads CASSLFWTDEAFF. In nucleotides, the CDR3 is TGTGCCAGCAGCTTATTCTGGACAGACGAAGCTTTCTTT.